One sample yielded the 15 T cell receptor beta chains listed below, sequenced in a study of cytomegalovirus exposure and HLA in healthy donors. PCR involved 60 Vbeta and 13 Jbeta primers. Profiling relied on immunoSEQ multiplex PCR, and the TCRdb table lists in-frame clones only, not all of them. The table includes about 200,000 clones, 75% to 85% detected once. Source material: PBMCs. These receptors came from a woman in her 50s in good health and CMV-seropositive.

The V and J genes are TRBV19 and TRBJ1-5, with 7 bases that match TRBD1. Unmatched junction bases numbered 9, after V lost 3 bases and J lost 7 bases. The CDR3 consists of 15 residues. CDR1 is LNHDA and CDR2 is SQIVND in the germline V gene (reference sequence). CDR3 sequence reads: CASSMREGARQPQHF. In DNA, the CDR3 is TGTGCCAGTAGTATGCGGGAGGGGGCGCGACAGCCCCAGCATTTT.

The V call is TRBV28, the J call TRBJ1-4, with D possibly matching TRBD1 (5 bases). The CDR3 has 17 residues. V dropped 6 bases and J dropped 6 bases, with 23 bases sitting between them. Germline V CDR1 and CDR2: MDHEN, SYDVKM. The CDR3 protein is CASSPTRGAFYHEKLFF. In nucleotides, the CDR3 is TGTGCCAGCAGCCCAACCCGCGGGGCCTTTTATCATGAAAAACTGTTTTTT.

The rearrangement joins TRBV28 to TRBJ2-5; a weak D match, TRBD1 (6 bases). The V end was cut by 6 bases, the J end by 3 bases, with 11 bases between. The CDR3 totals 13 residues. Germline lookup yields CDR1 MDHEN and CDR2 SYDVKM. CDR3 nucleotides: TGTGCCAGCAGGGCTCAGGGGAAAGAGACCCAGTACTTC. Translation gives CASRAQGKETQYF.

The chain carries TRBV29-1 and TRBJ2-3; the match to TRBD1 covers 8 bases. V lost 4 bases to trimming and J lost 6 bases; unmatched junction nucleotides: 12. The CDR3 is made up of 15 amino acids. CDR1 and CDR2 from the germline V gene are SQVTM and ANQGSEA. For the CDR3, the DNA is TGCAGCGTTGTGCACTGGACAGGGCCTGGGGATACGCAGTATTTT. Its translation: CSVVHWTGPGDTQYF.

The chain links TRBV6-5 to TRBJ2-7, with TRBD1 matching 9 bases. This CDR3 comprises 13 residues. Germline CDR1 is MNHEY and CDR2 is SVGAGI. The V gene end was trimmed by 10 bases and the J gene end by 5 bases; junction bases not matched to a gene: 9. This chain's CDR3 is CATLRTGENEQYF. The CDR3 bases are TGTGCCACTCTACGGACAGGGGAGAACGAGCAGTACTTC.

The chain combines TRBV5-4 with TRBJ1-6; D gene unclear. The germline V and J ends were trimmed by 4 bases and 10 bases, with 15 bases remaining between them. The CDR3 length is 14 residues. Germline-derived CDR1 and CDR2 are SGHNT and YYREEE (reference sequence). The CDR3 reads CASSNDIRGSPLHF. The CDR3 nucleotides are TGTGCCAGCAGCAACGATATCCGAGGATCACCCCTCCACTTT. Together with reference TRBV5-4 and TRBJ1-6, the CDR3 gives the full variable domain: ETGVTQSPTHLIKTRGQQVTLRCSSQSGHNTVSWYQQALGQGPQFIFQYYREEENGRGNFPPRFSGLQFPNYSSELNVNALELDDSALYLCASSNDIRGSPLHFGNGTRLTVT.

The genes are TRBV6-5 and TRBJ1-2; D perhaps matches TRBD1 (5 bases). CDR3 length: 13 residues. The V gene's germline CDR1 is MNHEY and CDR2 SVGAGI. The V end lost 6 bases, the J end lost 3 bases, and 11 bases lay between the germline ends. The CDR3 nucleotides read TGTGCCAGCAGACTCGACAGCTACTATGGCTACACCTTC. It specifies CASRLDSYYGYTF.

This clone was counted only a few times. The chain has TRBV29-1 and TRBJ1-2; 9 bases align to TRBD1. V dropped 7 bases and J dropped 7; count of bases not matched to a gene: 10. Germline CDR1 reads SQVTM; CDR2 reads ANQGSEA. The CDR3 is 13 residues long. The CDR3 reads CSAQGQGAGGYTF. CDR3 sequence (DNA): TGCAGCGCCCAGGGACAGGGAGCTGGTGGCTACACCTTC.

The chain has TRBV6-1 and TRBJ2-5; 12 nucleotides align to TRBD1. Losses at the gene ends were 6 bases for V and 5 bases for J; bases not matched to a gene: 7. The CDR3 covers 15 residues. Germline CDR1 MNHNS, CDR2 SASEGT. The CDR3 DNA sequence: TGTGCCAGCAGCCCGGGACAGGGGGCCGGGGAGACCCAGTACTTC. It encodes CASSPGQGAGETQYF.

The rearrangement links TRBV9 to TRBJ2-7; D is ambiguous. Trimming took off 2 bases at V and 0 bases at J, with 9 bases between the two ends. CDR1 and CDR2 (germline): SGDLS, YYNGEE. The CDR3 has 14 amino acids. The CDR3 protein is CASSVGNGSYEQYF. The CDR3 nucleotides read TGTGCCAGCAGCGTCGGTAACGGCTCCTACGAGCAGTACTTC. Full variable domain (remainder filled in from reference TRBV9 and TRBJ2-7): DSGVTQTPKHLITATGQRVTLRCSPRSGDLSVYWYQQSLDQGLQFLIQYYNGEERAKGNILERFSAQQFPDLHSELNLSSLELGDSALYFCASSVGNGSYEQYFGPGTRLTVT.

This rearrangement joins TRBV7-9 to TRBJ2-1; perhaps TRBD2 as D (5 bases). Germline V gene sequence: CDR1 SEHNR, CDR2 FQNEAQ (reference sequence). The CDR3 consists of 15 residues. Trimming took off 3 bases at V and 0 bases at J, with 9 bases between the two ends. CDR3 amino acids: CASSFLASSYNEQFF. CDR3 sequence (DNA): TGTGCCAGCAGCTTCCTAGCTAGCTCCTACAATGAGCAGTTCTTC.

V gene TRBV18 combines with J gene TRBJ2-5; D not resolved. The germline gives CDR1 KGHSH, CDR2 LQKENI. The CDR3 has 13 residues. Trimming took 2 bases from V and 5 from J, leaving 9 bases between them. CDR3 DNA sequence: TGTGCCAGCTCACCATCGAACAGCGAGACCCAGTACTTC. Translating it yields CASSPSNSETQYF.

The CDR3 coding sequence is TGCGCCAGCAGCTTCCGGGGGGAGTTCTATGGCTACACCTTC. This gives the protein CASSFRGEFYGYTF. The V gene is TRBV5-1, the J gene TRBJ1-2; a weak D match, TRBD1 (5 bases). V was cut by 2 bases and J by 4 bases, with 12 bases left in between. From germline, CDR1 is SGHRS and CDR2 YFSETQ. This CDR3 comprises 14 residues.

The V call is TRBV4-1, the J call TRBJ2-3, with TRBD2 matching over 8 bases. The germline CDR1 and CDR2 sequences are MGHRA and YSYEKL. The junction had 8 bases not matched to a gene; V was cut back by 1 base and J by 5 bases. The CDR3 extends over 16 amino acids. CDR3 sequence reads: CASSQAPAGVLDTQYF. CDR3 coding DNA: TGCGCCAGCAGCCAAGCCCCAGCGGGAGTTCTAGATACGCAGTATTTT.

The chain has TRBV29-1 and TRBJ2-1, with 8 positions matching TRBD2. This CDR3 contains 16 residues. The germline V gene has CDR1 SQVTM and CDR2 ANQGSEA. The ends lost 4 bases at V and 4 bases at J; junction bases unmatched: 12. CDR3 nucleotide sequence: TGCAGCGTTGCCGGTTCTAGCGGGCCGCCGTACAATGAGCAGTTCTTC. Residues: CSVAGSSGPPYNEQFF.